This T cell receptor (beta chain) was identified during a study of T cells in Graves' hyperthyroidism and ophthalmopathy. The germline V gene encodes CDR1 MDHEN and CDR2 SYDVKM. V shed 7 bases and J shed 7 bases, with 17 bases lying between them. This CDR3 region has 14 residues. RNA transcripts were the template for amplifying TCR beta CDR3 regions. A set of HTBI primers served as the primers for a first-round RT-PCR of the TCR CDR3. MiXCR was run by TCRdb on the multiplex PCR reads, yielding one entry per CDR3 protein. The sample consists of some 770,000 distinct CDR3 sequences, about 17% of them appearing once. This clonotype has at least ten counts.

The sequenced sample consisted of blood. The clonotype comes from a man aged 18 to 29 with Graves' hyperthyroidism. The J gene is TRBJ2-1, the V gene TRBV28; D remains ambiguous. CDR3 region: CASTVVGLGNEQFF. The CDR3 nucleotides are TGTGCCAGCACCGTGGTAGGCCTAGGGAATGAGCAGTTCTTC. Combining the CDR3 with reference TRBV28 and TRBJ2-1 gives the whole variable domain DVKVTQSSRYLVKRTGEKVFLECVQDMDHENMFWYRQDPGLGLRLIYFSYDVKMKEKGDIPEGYSVSREKKERFSLILESASTNQTSMYLCASTVVGLGNEQFFGPGTRLTVL.